Listed below are T cell receptor beta chains from one sample, sequenced in a study of blood T cells in healthy people across ages. TCRdb processed the 5' RACE reads anew with MiXCR; each CDR3 protein has one entry. The table records 600,000 to 1,000,000 distinct CDR3 sequences, about 25% of them present only once. This sample also appeared in a second study, on T cells of mothers and their children.

What was sequenced was blood. Source of these receptors: a boy aged 10-17 years in good health. The CDR3 runs from the conserved cysteine through the conserved F or W. D genes are given only for firm matches. Clone size, where shown, is once, few, many, or a class for clones that have expanded.

>TRBD2|TRBV11-2|TRBJ2-3|many
CASSPTSGEWGTQYF
TGTGCCAGCAGCCCAACTAGCGGCGAGTGGGGTACGCAGTATTTT
>TRBD1|TRBV12-3/TRBV12-4|TRBJ2-2|few
CASRPDRRTGELFF
TGTGCCAGCAGACCGGACAGGAGGACCGGGGAGCTGTTTTTT
>NA|TRBV7-2|TRBJ1-5|many
CASSPNSNQPQHF
TGTGCCAGCAGCCCCAATAGCAATCAGCCCCAGCATTTT
>NA|TRBV5-1|TRBJ2-6|NA
CASMQGSGANVLTF
TGCGCCAGCATGCAGGGATCTGGGGCCAACGTCCTGACTTTC
>NA|TRBV6-6|TRBJ1-2|NA
CASSLPGASNYGYTF
TGTGCCAGCAGTTTGCCGGGAGCCTCTAACTATGGCTACACCTTC
>NA|TRBV15|TRBJ2-7|NA
CATSRDPTALYEQYF
TGTGCCACCAGCAGAGACCCGACCGCGCTCTACGAGCAGTACTTC
>NA|TRBV25-1|TRBJ2-5|NA
CASSGSDRETQYF
TGTGCCAGCAGTGGATCTGACAGGGAGACCCAGTACTTC
>NA|TRBV5-6|TRBJ1-4|NA
CASSFVDRVGNEKLFF
TGTGCCAGCAGCTTTGTCGACCGAGTCGGCAATGAAAAACTGTTTTTT
>NA|TRBV10-2|TRBJ2-7|once
CASNSGGSYEQYF
TGCGCCAGCAACAGCGGAGGCTCCTACGAGCAGTACTTC
>NA|TRBV2|TRBJ1-1|NA
CASTGMAANTEAFF
TGTGCCAGCACCGGTATGGCCGCGAACACTGAAGCTTTCTTT
>NA|TRBV7-2|TRBJ2-3|NA
CVSSERGGVATDTQYF
TGTGTCAGCAGCGAAAGAGGGGGGGTAGCAACAGATACGCAGTATTTT
>NA|TRBV27|TRBJ1-1|NA
CASARRNTEAFF
TGTGCCAGCGCCCGTCGGAACACTGAAGCTTTCTTT
>NA|TRBV2|TRBJ1-2|few
CASSEGGLAYGYTF
TGTGCCAGCAGTGAGGGGGGCCTAGCCTATGGCTACACCTTC
>TRBD1|TRBV9|TRBJ2-6|few
CASSLRQGTGANVLTF
TGTGCCAGCAGCCTCAGACAGGGTACTGGGGCCAACGTCCTGACTTTC
>TRBD1|TRBV20-1|TRBJ2-7|NA
CSASVTGPYEQYF
TGCAGTGCTAGCGTGACAGGGCCTTACGAGCAGTACTTC
>NA|TRBV28|TRBJ1-2|NA
CASRVGKMTGLGGYTF
TGTGCCAGCAGGGTGGGGAAAATGACAGGCTTGGGTGGCTACACCTTC
>TRBD1|TRBV20-1|TRBJ1-5|NA
CSARNRGRGQPQHF
TGCAGTGCTCGGAACAGGGGTCGGGGTCAGCCCCAGCATTTT
>NA|TRBV29-1|TRBJ2-2|NA
CSVSIGTGELFF
TGCAGCGTTTCGATAGGCACCGGGGAGCTGTTTTTT
>NA|TRBV9|TRBJ2-3|NA
CASSPPRGAPTSTDTQYF
TGTGCCAGCAGCCCCCCCCGCGGGGCACCAACTAGCACAGATACGCAGTATTTT
>NA|TRBV13|TRBJ2-1|NA
CASSLTRSEQFF
TGTGCCAGCAGCCTCACCCGGAGTGAGCAGTTCTTC
>TRBD2|TRBV29-1|TRBJ2-1|few
CSTEREGNEQFF
TGCAGCACAGAGCGGGAGGGCAATGAGCAGTTCTTC
>NA|TRBV9|TRBJ2-7|NA
CVSSVLGTDAYEQYF
TGTGTCAGCAGCGTCTTGGGGACGGATGCCTACGAGCAGTACTTC
>NA|TRBV29-1|TRBJ2-4|NA
CSVEQLAKNIQYF
TGCAGCGTTGAACAGCTAGCCAAAAACATTCAGTACTTC
>NA|TRBV20-1|TRBJ2-7|NA
CSARELAHNEQYF
TGCAGTGCTAGAGAACTAGCTCATAACGAGCAGTACTTC
>TRBD2|TRBV12-5|TRBJ2-1|few
CASGLVPVPLAGGRILGNEQFF
TGTGCTAGTGGTTTGGTACCCGTCCCACTAGCGGGAGGGAGAATTCTGGGCAATGAGCAGTTCTTC
>NA|TRBV29-1|TRBJ2-7|few
CSVGTGSYEQYF
TGTAGTGTCGGAACAGGGTCCTACGAGCAGTACTTC
>TRBD1|TRBV7-2|TRBJ2-7|few
CASSTRQGSYEQYF
TGTGCCAGCAGCACAAGACAGGGATCCTACGAGCAGTACTTC
>NA|TRBV29-1|TRBJ2-7|NA
CSVKGRDGARGQYF
TGCAGCGTGAAGGGCCGGGACGGAGCTCGCGGGCAGTACTTC
>TRBD1|TRBV4-1|TRBJ1-2|few
CASSQGVIQGVDYTF
TGCGCCAGCAGCCAAGGAGTAATACAGGGGGTCGACTACACCTTC
>NA|TRBV7-9|TRBJ1-1|once
CASTTATRVNTEAFF
TGTGCCAGTACGACCGCAACTCGGGTGAACACTGAAGCTTTCTTT
>NA|TRBV6-2/TRBV6-3|TRBJ2-7|NA
CASSTGDYKQYF
TGTGCCAGCAGTACAGGAGATTACAAGCAGTACTTC
>NA|TRBV6-2/TRBV6-3|TRBJ2-1|NA
CASSGRNTYNEQFF
TGTGCCAGCAGCGGGCGGAACACCTACAATGAGCAGTTCTTC
>NA|TRBV25-1|TRBJ2-5|NA
CASSALQGQETQYF
TGTGCCAGCAGTGCCCTGCAGGGGCAAGAGACCCAGTACTTC
>NA|TRBV5-1|TRBJ1-4|NA
CASSFSTTNEKLFF
TGCGCCAGCAGTTTCTCCACAACTAATGAAAAACTGTTTTTT
>NA|TRBV10-3|TRBJ2-7|NA
CANQDRAEGEQYF
TGTGCCAACCAGGACAGAGCCGAAGGCGAGCAGTACTTC
>NA|TRBV20-1|TRBJ2-1|NA
CSASRAHEQFF
TGCAGTGCTAGCAGGGCCCATGAGCAGTTCTTC
>NA|TRBV7-6|TRBJ2-7|NA
CASSSVEKPYEQYF
TGTGCCAGCAGCTCAGTCGAAAAACCCTACGAGCAGTACTTC
>TRBD2|TRBV7-6|TRBJ2-1|NA
CASSLVVAGGLSSYNEQFF
TGTGCCAGCAGCTTAGTGGTAGCGGGAGGGCTGAGCTCCTACAATGAGCAGTTCTTC
>NA|TRBV7-2|TRBJ2-3|NA
CASSPREFTDAQYF
TGTGCCAGCAGCCCCAGGGAGTTCACAGATGCGCAGTATTTT
>NA|TRBV6-6|TRBJ2-1|many
CASMRTPDNEQFF
TGTGCCAGCATGAGAACTCCCGACAATGAGCAGTTCTTC
>NA|TRBV6-2/TRBV6-3|TRBJ2-1|NA
CASSRGQYNEQFF
TGTGCCAGTAGTCGAGGACAGTACAATGAGCAGTTCTTC
>NA|TRBV21-1|TRBJ1-6|NA
CASSKVGVQASPLHF
TGTGCCAGCAGCAAAGTAGGGGTCCAGGCTTCACCCCTCCACTTT
>NA|TRBV15|TRBJ2-7|many
CATSNSAFPYEQYF
TGTGCCACCAGCAATTCAGCGTTCCCCTACGAGCAGTACTTC
>NA|TRBV29-1|TRBJ2-5|few
CSVEGHQGEETQYF
TGCAGCGTTGAAGGGCACCAAGGAGAGGAGACCCAGTACTTC
>TRBD2|TRBV29-1|TRBJ2-3|few
CSVRGLVSDTQYF
TGCAGCGTTCGGGGACTAGTCTCAGATACGCAGTATTTT
>NA|TRBV4-3|TRBJ2-6|NA
CASSLAPPSTGSGANVLTF
TGCGCCAGCAGCCTTGCCCCCCCATCGACGGGCTCTGGGGCCAACGTCCTGACTTTC
>TRBD2|TRBV4-1|TRBJ2-1|NA
CASSQGPGLAGGWQFF
TGCGCCAGCAGCCAGGGACCGGGACTAGCGGGAGGGTGGCAGTTCTTC
>NA|TRBV7-9|TRBJ2-1|few
CASSLARSASSYNEQFF
TGTGCCAGCAGCTTAGCCCGTAGCGCGAGCTCCTACAATGAGCAGTTCTTC
>NA|TRBV2|TRBJ2-2|NA
CASSPEGTNTGELFF
TGTGCCAGCAGCCCGGAGGGGACGAACACCGGGGAGCTGTTTTTT
>NA|TRBV6-2/TRBV6-3|TRBJ2-5|many
CASRETQYF
TGTGCCAGCAGAGAGACCCAGTACTTC
>TRBD1|TRBV29-1|TRBJ1-1|NA
CSVSRQGGITEAFF
TGCAGCGTTTCTCGACAGGGTGGGATCACTGAAGCTTTCTTT
>TRBD1|TRBV9|TRBJ1-6|NA
CASSPGQGGTPLHF
TGTGCCAGCAGCCCGGGACAGGGTGGGACACCCCTCCACTTT